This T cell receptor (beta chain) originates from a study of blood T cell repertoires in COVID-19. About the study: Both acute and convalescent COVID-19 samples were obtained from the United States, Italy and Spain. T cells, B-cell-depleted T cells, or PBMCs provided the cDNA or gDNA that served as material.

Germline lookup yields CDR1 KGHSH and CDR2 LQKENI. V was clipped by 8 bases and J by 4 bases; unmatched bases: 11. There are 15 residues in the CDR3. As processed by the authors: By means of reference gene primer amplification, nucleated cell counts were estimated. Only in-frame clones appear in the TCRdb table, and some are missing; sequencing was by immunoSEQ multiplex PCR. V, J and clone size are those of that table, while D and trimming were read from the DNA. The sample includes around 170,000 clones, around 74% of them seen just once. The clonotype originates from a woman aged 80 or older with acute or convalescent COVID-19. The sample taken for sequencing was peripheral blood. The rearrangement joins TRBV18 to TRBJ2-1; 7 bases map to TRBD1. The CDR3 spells CASALGTDRYNEQFF. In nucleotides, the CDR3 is TGTGCCAGCGCCCTGGGGACAGATAGATACAATGAGCAGTTCTTC.